Each of the 31 T cell receptor beta chains below was sequenced from the same sample in a study of human thymus T cells. Obtained as resections during corrective heart surgery, the thymus tissue was then studied. The method was immunoSEQ multiplex PCR; TCRdb's version includes in-frame clones alone and lacks a portion of them. The sample holds around 130,000 clones, about 95% seen once. The sample taken for sequencing was thymus tissue. The origin of the receptors is a boy under two years old with a congenital heart defect but otherwise immunologically healthy.

The J gene is TRBJ2-7, the V gene TRBV27; D assignment may be TRBD1 or TRBD2 (7 bases each). CDR3 size: 13 residues. The germline V gene encodes CDR1 MNHEY and CDR2 SMNVEV (reference sequence). Trimming stripped 2 bases from V and 6 bases from J, with 11 bases between. CDR3 coding DNA: TGTGCCAGCAGTTTACCAGGGGGGGGCGAGCAGTACTTC. Protein product: CASSLPGGGEQYF.

The V gene is TRBV18, the J gene TRBJ2-1; 10 nucleotides match TRBD1. This CDR3 region has 15 residues. In germline, CDR1 is KGHSH, CDR2 LQKENI. V was clipped by 5 bases and J by 8 bases; unmatched bases: 9. CDR3: CASSIDLGTGDEQFF. The CDR3, as DNA: TGTGCCAGCTCAATTGACCTGGGGACAGGGGATGAGCAGTTCTTC.

The genes are TRBV29-1 and TRBJ2-3, with 7 bases fitting TRBD1. V shed 3 bases and J 0 bases; nucleotides not matched to a gene: 6. The CDR3 sequence is 15 residues long. Germline CDR1 SQVTM, CDR2 ANQGSEA. The chain's CDR3 is CSVEYAGGSTDTQYF. In DNA form, the CDR3 reads TGCAGCGTTGAGTACGCAGGGGGAAGCACAGATACGCAGTATTTT.

The V gene is TRBV7-2, the J gene TRBJ2-7; 10 bases map to TRBD2. Per the germline V gene, CDR1 is SGHTA and CDR2 is FQGNSA. The CDR3 length is 15 residues. Losses at the gene ends were 3 bases for V and 5 bases for J; bases not matched to a gene: 7. The CDR3 spells CASSFHSGGPHEQYF. CDR3 nucleotides: TGTGCCAGCAGCTTCCATAGCGGGGGGCCCCACGAGCAGTACTTC.

The CDR3: CAWSASGGSTDTQYF. CDR3 sequence (DNA): TGTGCCTGGAGTGCCAGCGGGGGTAGCACAGATACGCAGTATTTT. This chain uses TRBV30 with TRBJ2-3; TRBD2 aligns across 8 bases. CDR3 length: 15 amino acids. Germline CDR1 reads GTSNPN; CDR2 reads SVGIG (reference sequence). After removal of 1 base from V and 0 bases from J, the junction contained 3 bases not matched to a gene.

About this clone: Relative to the germline gene, one junction end is altered; a read error may explain this. The rearrangement joins TRBV4-3 to TRBJ1-6; D not resolved. The CDR3 extends over 13 amino acids. Germline V CDR1 and CDR2: LGHNA, YSLEER. The CDR3 reads CASSQENNSPLHF. CDR3 sequence (DNA): TGCGCCAGCAGCCAAGAGAATAACTCACCCCTCCACTTT.

The chain links TRBV15 to TRBJ2-5; D is unresolved. CDR3 length: 14 amino acids. The V end was cut by 1 base, the J end by 5 bases, with 11 bases between. Germline lookup yields CDR1 LNHNV and CDR2 YYDKDF (reference sequence). The CDR3 DNA is TGTGCCACCAGCAGAGGGGATCTCGGTGAGACCCAGTACTTC. Translation gives CATSRGDLGETQYF.

The chain links TRBV5-4 to TRBJ2-3; D uncertain. Germline CDR1 reads SGHNT; CDR2 reads YYREEE (reference sequence). Trimming removed 5 bases at V and 0 bases at J, with 7 bases between. There are 13 residues in the CDR3. CDR3 sequence (DNA): TGTGCCAGCAGGCTCGACAGCACAGATACGCAGTATTTT. Protein: CASRLDSTDTQYF.

This clone has just one count. V is TRBV6-5 and J is TRBJ2-6; no definite D call. CDR3 length: 15 residues. V lost 4 bases, J lost 0 bases, and 7 bases lay in between. Germline CDR1 and CDR2: MNHEY and SVGAGI. Here the CDR3 reads CASSFGGSGANVLTF. CDR3 bases: TGTGCCAGCAGTTTCGGCGGCTCTGGGGCCAACGTCCTGACTTTC.

The rearrangement joins TRBV7-3 to TRBJ2-2; 7 bases are a match to TRBD1. The V gene's germline CDR1 is SGHTA and CDR2 FQGTGA. This CDR3 is 16 amino acids long. Unmatched junction bases numbered 12, after V lost 4 bases and J lost 7 bases. Written as DNA, the CDR3 is TGTGCCAGCAGCTCAAAAGACAGGGAAGAAGGCGGGGAGCTGTTTTTT. This sequence encodes CASSSKDREEGGELFF.

The chain combines TRBV2 with TRBJ2-3, with D hard to call. Per the germline V gene, CDR1 is SNHLY and CDR2 is FYNNEI. Between the trimmed V and J ends, which lost 5 bases and 2 bases, there was a span of 5 bases. The CDR3 is 12 residues long. The CDR3 here is CASSPPTDTQYF. The DNA of the CDR3 is TGTGCCAGCAGTCCACCCACAGATACGCAGTATTTT.

Details on this clone: Distinct nucleotide sequences in the sample also encode this CDR3. The V and J genes are TRBV4-1 and TRBJ2-7, with D perhaps assigned TRBD1 or TRBD2 (5 bases each). CDR1 MGHRA and CDR2 YSYEKL come from the germline V gene. This CDR3 is built from 12 residues. Trimming took off 4 bases at V and 1 base at J, with 5 bases between the two ends. The CDR3 DNA sequence: TGCGCCAGCAGCCGGGGGTCCTACGAGCAGTACTTC. Amino acid sequence: CASSRGSYEQYF.

The V gene is TRBV11-2, the J gene TRBJ1-6; unclear D gene. The CDR3 covers 14 residues. Deletions cut 4 bases from V and 7 bases from J, with 11 bases between. Germline V gene data show CDR1 as SGHAT and CDR2 as FQNNGV. The CDR3 DNA is TGTGCCAGCAGCTCTGGACGGAGGAATTCACCCCTCCACTTT. Residues: CASSSGRRNSPLHF.

V is TRBV7-9 and J is TRBJ2-5, with 8 bases aligning to TRBD2. The CDR3 length is 16 residues. V gave up 0 bases and J gave up 1 base; unmatched junction bases: 4. Germline lookup yields CDR1 SEHNR and CDR2 FQNEAQ (reference sequence). The CDR3, as DNA: TGTGCCAGCAGCTTAGCAAAGCGGGGGTGCCAAGAGACCCAGTACTTC. It encodes CASSLAKRGCQETQYF.

V and J are TRBV19 and TRBJ1-5; no firm D call. The CDR3 extends over 13 amino acids. V lost 3 bases, J lost 2 bases, and 5 bases lay in between. In germline, CDR1 is LNHDA, CDR2 SQIVND (reference sequence). This chain's CDR3 is CASSMLGNQPQHF. The CDR3, as DNA: TGTGCCAGTAGTATGCTAGGCAATCAGCCCCAGCATTTT.

This clone was counted once. The CDR3 region is CASRRGPEHTDTQYF. CDR3 nucleotide sequence: TGTGCCAGTCGCCGAGGCCCAGAGCACACAGATACGCAGTATTTT. The V call is TRBV4-2, the J call TRBJ2-3; no clear D gene. CDR3 length equals 15 residues. Trimming took off 9 bases at V and 2 bases at J, with 18 bases between the two ends. Germline V lookup: CDR1 LGHNA, CDR2 YNFKEQ.

The chain joins TRBV4-3 to TRBJ2-5, with 10 positions matching TRBD2. The J segment lost 5 bases and the V segment lost 8 bases, leaving 17 bases of the junction unmatched. The CDR3 spans 17 residues. The germline V gene encodes CDR1 LGHNA and CDR2 YSLEER. The CDR3 DNA is TGCGCCAGCCGATGGGTCGTAGCGGGGGGCCCTCGGGAGACCCAGTACTTC. Amino acid sequence: CASRWVVAGGPRETQYF.

This clone was seen just once. V is TRBV4-3 and J is TRBJ2-1, with TRBD2 as a possible D gene (6 bases). V gave up 1 base and J gave up 12 bases, with 19 bases separating them. The length of the CDR3 is 15 residues. Looked up from germline, CDR1 is LGHNA and CDR2 is YSLEER. CDR3 sequence (DNA): TGCGCCAGCAGCCAAGCGGGCGGGGCCTCTTTGGGGCAGTTCTTC. Translation gives CASSQAGGASLGQFF.

The chain links TRBV5-1 to TRBJ2-1; 8 bases match TRBD2. CDR1 and CDR2 from the germline V gene are SGHRS and YFSETQ. After removal of 5 bases from V and 4 bases from J, the junction contained 17 bases not matched to a gene. This CDR3 is 18 amino acids long. CDR3 DNA: TGCGCCAGCAGACAAGGGCTATATAGCGGGGAAAAGTACAATGAGCAGTTCTTC. This codes for CASRQGLYSGEKYNEQFF.

This chain links TRBV14 with TRBJ1-1; D may be TRBD1 (5 bases). Germline lookup yields CDR1 SGHDN and CDR2 FVKESK. CDR3 length equals 22 residues. The V gene lost 2 bases and the J gene lost 0 bases, with 31 bases spanning the gap. The DNA for the CDR3 is TGTGCCAGCAGCCAAACCGTAGGGGCCAGGGAGGGAATTGTGCGCATGAACACTGAAGCTTTCTTT. Protein sequence: CASSQTVGAREGIVRMNTEAFF.

The gene calls are TRBV6-6 and TRBJ2-5; 9 positions agree with TRBD2. The germline V gene has CDR1 MNHNY and CDR2 SVGAGI (reference sequence). The length of the CDR3 is 15 residues. J gave up 1 base and V 8 bases, and 8 bases lay outside the gene matches. The CDR3 loop reads CASSSPSGVQETQYF. The DNA of the CDR3 is TGTGCCAGCTCATCCCCTAGCGGGGTCCAAGAGACCCAGTACTTC.

This rearrangement joins TRBV29-1 to TRBJ1-6; TRBD1 agrees at 7 bases. From germline, CDR1 is SQVTM and CDR2 ANQGSEA. The length of the CDR3 is 13 residues. Losses at the gene ends were 6 bases for V and 3 bases for J; bases not matched to a gene: 2. This CDR3 is CSVGTDYNSPLHF. CDR3 DNA: TGCAGCGTAGGGACAGACTATAATTCACCCCTCCACTTT.

The chain uses TRBV9 and TRBJ1-2; D not certain. Trimming took off 3 bases at V and 1 base at J, with 10 bases between the two ends. The CDR3 loop spans 14 amino acids. The germline V gene has CDR1 SGDLS and CDR2 YYNGEE. CDR3 sequence reads: CASSDGWLNYGYTF. The DNA of the CDR3 is TGTGCCAGCAGCGACGGTTGGCTTAACTATGGCTACACCTTC.

The genes are TRBV7-3 and TRBJ2-3; 8 nucleotides agree with TRBD2. The ends lost 5 bases at V and 1 base at J; junction bases unmatched: 11. This CDR3 has 17 residues. Germline assignment: CDR1 SGHTA and CDR2 FQGTGA. This chain's CDR3 is CASSDILAGGCTDTQYF. CDR3 bases: TGTGCCAGCAGCGATATTCTGGCGGGGGGCTGCACAGATACGCAGTATTTT.

The chain links TRBV12-5 to TRBJ1-4; D remains ambiguous. V gave up 1 base and J gave up 8 bases, with 17 bases separating them. CDR3 length equals 16 residues. CDR1 is LGHNT, CDR2 FRNRAP, per germline. The chain's CDR3 is CASGLEGWLRKEKLFF. The CDR3 DNA reads TGTGCTAGTGGTTTGGAAGGGTGGCTGAGGAAAGAAAAACTGTTTTTT.

The V and J genes are TRBV4-1 and TRBJ2-5; D is possibly TRBD2 (6 bases). The J call could be wrong; TRBJ2-7 is a better fit for the DNA end. This CDR3 spans 15 amino acids. The V gene's germline CDR1 is MGHRA and CDR2 YSYEKL. The CDR3, as DNA: TGCGCCAGCAGCCCGGGGGAGCTAACGGCTTACGAGCAGTACTTC. It codes for CASSPGELTAYEQYF.

The J gene is TRBJ2-1, the V gene TRBV5-4; 12 nucleotides align to TRBD2. This CDR3 contains 17 residues. With V trimmed by 5 bases and J by 2 bases, 8 bases remained unmatched. Per germline, CDR1 SGHNT and CDR2 YYREEE (reference sequence). The CDR3 bases are TGTGCCAGCAGTTCATTCACTAGCGGGGGGCCCTACAATGAGCAGTTCTTC. This gives the protein CASSSFTSGGPYNEQFF.

The V call is TRBV4-1, the J call TRBJ1-4, with a tentative D call TRBD1 (5 bases). The germline CDR1 and CDR2 sequences are MGHRA and YSYEKL. V lost 1 base, J lost 7 bases, and 13 bases lay in between. The CDR3 is 15 residues long. CDR3 loop: CASSQAKQGPEKLFF. The CDR3 DNA is TGCGCCAGCAGCCAAGCCAAGCAGGGTCCTGAAAAACTGTTTTTT.

This clone was recorded only once. The chain combines TRBV4-1 with TRBJ2-1, with 11 bases that match TRBD2. CDR3 length: 17 amino acids. CDR1 and CDR2 from the germline V gene are MGHRA and YSYEKL. V dropped 0 bases and J dropped 4; count of bases not matched to a gene: 5. The CDR3 sequence is CASSQDMTSGIYNEQFF. CDR3 in DNA: TGCGCCAGCAGCCAAGATATGACTAGCGGGATATACAATGAGCAGTTCTTC.

V gene TRBV29-1 combines with J gene TRBJ1-2; 8 bases agree with TRBD1. This CDR3 has 13 amino acids. Germline CDR1 and CDR2: SQVTM and ANQGSEA. The junction had 8 bases not matched to a gene; V was cut back by 6 bases and J by 5 bases. CDR3 sequence reads: CSVGQDWKYGYTF. CDR3 DNA sequence: TGCAGCGTGGGACAGGATTGGAAGTATGGCTACACCTTC.

The gene calls are TRBV19 and TRBJ2-3, with a tentative D call TRBD1 (5 bases). This CDR3 is 14 amino acids long. The ends were cut back, 3 bases at V and 1 base at J, with 8 bases in the middle. Germline V gives CDR1 LNHDA, CDR2 SQIVND (reference sequence). This CDR3 reads CASSIQGGTDTQYF. CDR3 coding DNA: TGTGCCAGTAGTATCCAGGGTGGCACAGATACGCAGTATTTT.